This T cell receptor beta chain was recorded in a study of post-analysis software for immune sequencing data. In regard to this clonotype: Its antigen is still unknown.

Whole-study results and caveats: By F measure, strong co-clustering occurred among samples prepared in the same batch. In patients, TRBV5-6, TRBV5-1 and TRBV20-1 belonged to five TRBV segments found more frequently than in controls.

Trimming took 2 bases from V and 3 from J, leaving 8 bases between them. The V gene's germline CDR1 is SQVTM and CDR2 ANQGSEA. This CDR3 is 12 amino acids long. Built from TCR beta cDNA, the libraries had unique molecular identifiers in them. Roughly 0.5 million cDNA molecules were obtained from approximately 0.91 to 9.4 million T cells. MiXCR, run by TCRdb on the PCR reads, gives a single entry per CDR3 protein. This sample carries over 700,000 distinct CDR3 sequences, 30% of them seen once, and the ten largest clones take around 0.56%. This receptor was obtained from a girl aged 5-17 years with multiple sclerosis. The sequencing sample was made of blood. The chain combines TRBV29-1 with TRBJ2-7, with D tentatively TRBD1 (6 bases). CDR3 DNA sequence: TGCAGCGTTGAAAGGGGGAACTACGAGCAGTACTTC. It encodes CSVERGNYEQYF.